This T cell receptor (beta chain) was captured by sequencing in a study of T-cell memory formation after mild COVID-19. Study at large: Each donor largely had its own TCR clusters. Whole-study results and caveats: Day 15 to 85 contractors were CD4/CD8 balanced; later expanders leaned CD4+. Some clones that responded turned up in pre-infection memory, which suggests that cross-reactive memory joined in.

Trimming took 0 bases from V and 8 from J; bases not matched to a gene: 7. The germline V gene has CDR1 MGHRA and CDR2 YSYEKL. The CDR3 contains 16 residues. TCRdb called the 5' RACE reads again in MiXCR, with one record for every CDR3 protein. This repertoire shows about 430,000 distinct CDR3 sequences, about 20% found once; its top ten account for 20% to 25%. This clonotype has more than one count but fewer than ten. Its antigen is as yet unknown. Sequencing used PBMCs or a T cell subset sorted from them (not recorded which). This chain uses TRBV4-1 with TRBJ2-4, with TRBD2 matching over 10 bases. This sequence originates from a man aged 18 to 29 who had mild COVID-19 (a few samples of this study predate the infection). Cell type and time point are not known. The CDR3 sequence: CASSQEKRGGVYIQYF. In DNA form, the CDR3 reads TGCGCCAGCAGCCAAGAAAAGCGGGGGGGCGTTTACATTCAGTACTTC.